Listed here is a single T cell receptor (beta chain). Antigen unknown. The V gene end was trimmed by 7 bases and the J gene end by 6 bases; junction bases not matched to a gene: 15. Germline assignment: CDR1 MNHEY and CDR2 SMNVEV (reference sequence). This CDR3 region has 15 residues. This specimen comes from a study of identical twins. A universal primer binding site was introduced by template switching. The final cDNA contained unique molecular identifiers. TCRdb re-derived calls from the 5' RACE reads in MiXCR, one entry per CDR3 protein. Among some 690,000 distinct CDR3 sequences, about 20% were seen once, and the ten largest hold around 4.5%. Findings and limits, study-wide: Among out-of-frame alpha sequences shared by twins, low generation probability occurred in excess.

This same sample was also taken into another study, of T cells expressing NK-cell markers. This second report adds: CD3+CD56+NKG2C+, CD3+CD56+NKG2C- and CD3+CD56-NKG2C+ T cells, once sorted, supplied the TCR beta repertoires.

The source of this sequence is a woman in her late teens or twenties in good health. The rearrangement links TRBV27 to TRBJ2-7; TRBD2 aligns across 7 bases. Sequenced material: PBMCs. The CDR3 nucleotides read TGTGCCAGCAAAAACCGCCCAGAGGGAGGGGCCGAGCAGTACTTC. This sequence encodes CASKNRPEGGAEQYF.